This T cell receptor beta chain was observed in a study of blood T cell repertoires in COVID-19. Whole-study context: The United States, Italy and Spain were the sources of the acute and convalescent COVID-19 samples. Sample material is recorded as cDNA or gDNA derived from T cells, B-cell-depleted T cells, or PBMCs.

Under the authors' procedure: Nucleated cell counts were estimated from reference gene primer amplification. The data were produced by immunoSEQ multiplex PCR, yet TCRdb's version contains in-frame clones alone and is incomplete. The V and J calls and the clone size are those of that table, but D and trimming were determined from the DNA. The sample has about 260,000 clones, around nine tenths seen once. V lost 0 bases, J lost 5 bases, and 10 bases lay in between. Germline CDR1 reads LGHDT; CDR2 reads YNNKEL (reference sequence). CDR3 length: 14 amino acids. The sequenced sample consisted of peripheral blood. This TCR derives from a man aged 35 to 55 who had recovered from COVID-19. The chain recombines TRBV3-1 (or the pseudogene TRBV3-2) with TRBJ1-1, with D possibly TRBD1 on 5 matching bases. This CDR3 reads CASSQDPGGTEAFF. DNA for the CDR3: TGTGCCAGCAGCCAAGATCCCGGGGGAACTGAAGCTTTCTTT.